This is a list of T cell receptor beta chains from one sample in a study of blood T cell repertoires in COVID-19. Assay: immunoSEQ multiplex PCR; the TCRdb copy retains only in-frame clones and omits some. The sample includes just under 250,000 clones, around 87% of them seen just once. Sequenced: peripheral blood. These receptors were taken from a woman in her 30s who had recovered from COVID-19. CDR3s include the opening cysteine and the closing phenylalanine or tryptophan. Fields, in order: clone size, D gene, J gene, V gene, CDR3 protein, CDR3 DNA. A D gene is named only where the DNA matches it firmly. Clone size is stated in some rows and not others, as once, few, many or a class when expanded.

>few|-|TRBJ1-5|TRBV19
CASGTDYSNQPQHF
TGTGCCAGTGGGACGGACTATAGCAATCAGCCCCAGCATTTT
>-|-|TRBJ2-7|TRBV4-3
CASSQLTGNSYEQYF
TGCGCCAGCAGCCAGTTAACAGGGAACTCCTACGAGCAGTACTTC
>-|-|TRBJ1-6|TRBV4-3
CASSQDPYNSPLHF
TGCGCCAGCAGCCAAGATCCCTACAATTCACCCCTCCACTTT
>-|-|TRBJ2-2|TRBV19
CASSMPNGPGELFF
TGTGCCAGTAGTATGCCGAATGGGCCCGGGGAGCTGTTTTTT
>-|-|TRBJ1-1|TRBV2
CASPWGTNTEAFF
TGTGCCAGCCCGTGGGGCACGAACACTGAAGCTTTCTTT
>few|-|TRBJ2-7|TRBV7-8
CASSQDRSYEQYF
TGTGCCAGCAGTCAAGACAGGAGCTACGAGCAGTACTTC
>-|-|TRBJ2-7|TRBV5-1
CASSSGNSHEQYF
TGCGCCAGCAGCTCCGGGAATTCCCACGAGCAGTACTTC
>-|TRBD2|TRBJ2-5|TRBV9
CASSSSLTPISGGSKETQYF
TGTGCCAGCAGCTCCTCATTAACCCCAATTAGCGGGGGGTCCAAAGAGACCCAGTACTTC
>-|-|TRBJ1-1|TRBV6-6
CASSFPGGLEGTEAFF
TGTGCCAGCAGTTTCCCCGGAGGACTCGAGGGCACTGAAGCTTTCTTT
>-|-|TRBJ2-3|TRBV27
CASSFQGNTDTQYF
TGTGCCAGCAGTTTTCAGGGGAACACAGATACGCAGTATTTT
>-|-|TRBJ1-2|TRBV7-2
CASSSTGNYGYTF
TGTGCCAGCAGCTCGACAGGCAACTATGGCTACACCTTC
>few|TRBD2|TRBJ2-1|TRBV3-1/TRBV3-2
CASSQDPSGGVSYNEQFF
TGTGCCAGCAGCCAAGATCCTAGCGGGGGGGTTTCCTACAATGAGCAGTTCTTC
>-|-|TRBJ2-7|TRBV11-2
CASSLVAGVYEQYF
TGTGCCAGCAGCTTAGTTGCCGGGGTATACGAGCAGTACTTC
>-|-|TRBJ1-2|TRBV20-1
CRPTVNYGYTF
TGCAGGCCGACAGTTAACTATGGCTACACCTTC
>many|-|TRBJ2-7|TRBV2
CASSDTHGTTAEQYF
TGTGCCAGCAGTGACACCCACGGGACAACCGCCGAGCAGTACTTC
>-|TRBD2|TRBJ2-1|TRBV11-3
CASSESGGDNEQFF
TGTGCCAGCAGCGAAAGCGGGGGGGATAATGAGCAGTTCTTC
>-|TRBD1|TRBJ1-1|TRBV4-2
CATRTGGMNTEAFF
TGTGCCACCAGGACAGGTGGGATGAACACTGAAGCTTTCTTT
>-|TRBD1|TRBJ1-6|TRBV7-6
CASSLGGGTGDSPLHF
TGTGCCAGCAGCTTAGGAGGCGGGACAGGGGACTCACCCCTCCACTTT
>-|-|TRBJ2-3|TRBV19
CASSIVSSGVGTQYF
TGTGCCAGTAGTATAGTCTCCAGCGGTGTGGGCACGCAGTATTTT
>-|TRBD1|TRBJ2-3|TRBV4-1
CASSLSGQGADTQYF
TGCGCCAGCAGCCTCTCCGGACAGGGGGCAGATACGCAGTATTTT
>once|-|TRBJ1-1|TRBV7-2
CASSLAPQGLTEAFF
TGTGCCAGCAGCTTAGCGCCCCAGGGGCTCACTGAAGCTTTCTTT
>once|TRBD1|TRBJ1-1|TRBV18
CASSPLGQGGFTEAFF
TGTGCCAGCTCCCCGCTAGGACAGGGGGGTTTCACTGAAGCTTTCTTT
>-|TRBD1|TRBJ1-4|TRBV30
CAWTKPGQGALSGEKLFF
TGTGCCTGGACCAAACCGGGACAGGGGGCATTGTCGGGTGAAAAACTGTTTTTT
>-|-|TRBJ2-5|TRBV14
CASSPSPQVVETQYF
TGTGCCAGCAGCCCTTCCCCACAGGTAGTGGAGACCCAGTACTTC
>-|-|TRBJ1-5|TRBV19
CASSWRGGNQPQHF
TGTGCCAGTAGTTGGAGGGGTGGCAATCAGCCCCAGCATTTT
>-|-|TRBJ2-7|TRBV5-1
CASSSGPSYEQYF
TGCGCCAGCAGCTCAGGGCCTTCCTACGAGCAGTACTTC
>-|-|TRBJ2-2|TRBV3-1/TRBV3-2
CASSQASGNTGELFF
TGTGCCAGCAGCCAAGCAAGCGGGAACACCGGGGAGCTGTTTTTT
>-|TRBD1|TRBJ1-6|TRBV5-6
CASSTGGASYNSPLHF
TGTGCCAGCAGCACAGGGGGCGCGTCCTATAATTCACCCCTCCACTTT
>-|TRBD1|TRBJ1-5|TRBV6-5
CASRVPGQGFQPQHF
TGTGCCAGCAGGGTACCGGGACAGGGCTTCCAGCCCCAGCATTTT
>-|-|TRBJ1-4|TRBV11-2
CASSENRVREKLFF
TGTGCCAGCAGCGAAAACAGGGTGCGGGAAAAACTGTTTTTT
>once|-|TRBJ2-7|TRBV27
CASSLGEQYF
TGTGCCAGCAGTCTCGGGGAGCAGTACTTC
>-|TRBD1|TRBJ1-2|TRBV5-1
CASSLTDREVYGYTF
TGCGCCAGCAGCTTGACGGACAGGGAGGTCTATGGCTACACCTTC
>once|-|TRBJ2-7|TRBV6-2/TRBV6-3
CASSYESDGYSYEQYF
TGTGCCAGCAGTTACGAAAGCGACGGATACTCCTACGAGCAGTACTTC
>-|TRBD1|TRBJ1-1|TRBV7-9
CASSPGQENTEAFF
TGTGCCAGCAGCCCCGGACAGGAGAACACTGAAGCTTTCTTT
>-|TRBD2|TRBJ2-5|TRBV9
CASSFGGGQETQYF
TGTGCCAGCAGCTTCGGCGGGGGGCAAGAGACCCAGTACTTC
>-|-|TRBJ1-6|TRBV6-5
CASSYSWGGDSPLHF
TGTGCCAGCAGTTACTCATGGGGGGGGGATTCACCCCTCCACTTT
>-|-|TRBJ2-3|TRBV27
CASSLGAWTDTQYF
TGTGCCAGCAGTTTGGGGGCGTGGACAGATACGCAGTATTTT
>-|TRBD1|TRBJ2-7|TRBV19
CASSILPGTGSSYEQYF
TGTGCCAGTAGTATTTTGCCCGGGACAGGGAGCTCCTACGAGCAGTACTTC
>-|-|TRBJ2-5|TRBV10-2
CATRSPETAQETQYF
TGCGCCACCAGGAGTCCCGAGACAGCCCAAGAGACCCAGTACTTC
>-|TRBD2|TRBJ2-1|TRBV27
CASSFLAGAYNEQFF
TGTGCCAGCAGTTTCTTGGCGGGGGCCTACAATGAGCAGTTCTTC
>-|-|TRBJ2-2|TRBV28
CASSSIASKVGELFF
TGTGCCAGCAGTTCCATAGCTTCAAAAGTAGGGGAGCTGTTTTTT
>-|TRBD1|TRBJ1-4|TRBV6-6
CASSGRDRGEKLFF
TGTGCCAGCAGCGGACGGGACAGGGGTGAAAAACTGTTTTTT
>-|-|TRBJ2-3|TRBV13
CASSLATDTQYF
TGTGCCAGCAGTTTAGCTACCGATACGCAGTATTTT
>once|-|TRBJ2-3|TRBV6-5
CASRPGLGLHTQYF
TGTGCCAGCAGACCGGGACTGGGACTGCATACGCAGTATTTT
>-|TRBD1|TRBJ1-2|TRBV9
CASSGTGFNGYTF
TGTGCCAGCAGCGGGACAGGGTTTAATGGCTACACCTTC
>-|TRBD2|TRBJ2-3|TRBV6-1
CASSELAGVHLTDTQYF
TGTGCCAGCAGTGAATTGGCGGGGGTTCACCTCACAGATACGCAGTATTTT
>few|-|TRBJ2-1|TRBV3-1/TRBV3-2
CASSQSGARQWNEQFF
TGTGCCAGCAGCCAGTCAGGGGCCCGTCAATGGAATGAGCAGTTCTTC
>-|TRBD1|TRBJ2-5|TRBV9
CASSVAPLRDREETQYF
TGTGCCAGCAGCGTAGCTCCGTTGAGGGACAGGGAAGAGACCCAGTACTTC
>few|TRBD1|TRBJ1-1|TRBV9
CASSASGTGGDEAFF
TGTGCCAGCAGCGCCTCCGGGACAGGGGGCGATGAAGCTTTCTTT
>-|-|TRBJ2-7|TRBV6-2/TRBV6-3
CASSYQVSYEQYF
TGTGCCAGCAGTTATCAGGTCTCCTACGAGCAGTACTTC
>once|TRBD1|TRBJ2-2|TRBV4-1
CASSQDWTGANTGELFF
TGCGCCAGCAGCCAAGACTGGACAGGGGCGAACACCGGGGAGCTGTTTTTT
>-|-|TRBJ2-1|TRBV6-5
CASSPRHEQFF
TGTGCCAGCAGCCCGCGCCATGAGCAGTTCTTC